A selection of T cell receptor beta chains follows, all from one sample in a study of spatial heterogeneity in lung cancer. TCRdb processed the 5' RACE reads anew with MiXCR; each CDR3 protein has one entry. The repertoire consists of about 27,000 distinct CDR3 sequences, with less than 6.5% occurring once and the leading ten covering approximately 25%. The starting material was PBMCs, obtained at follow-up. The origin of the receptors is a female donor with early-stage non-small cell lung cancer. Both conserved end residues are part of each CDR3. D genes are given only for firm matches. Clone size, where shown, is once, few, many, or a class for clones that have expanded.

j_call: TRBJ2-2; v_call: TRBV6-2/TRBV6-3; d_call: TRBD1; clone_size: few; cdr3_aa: CASSSTGGANTGELFF; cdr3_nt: TGTGCCAGCAGTTCCACAGGGGGCGCGAACACCGGGGAGCTGTTTTTT
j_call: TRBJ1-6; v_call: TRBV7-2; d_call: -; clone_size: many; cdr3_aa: CASSLGGVGNSPLHF; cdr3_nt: TGTGCCAGCAGCTTAGGTGGGGTAGGAAATTCACCCCTCCACTTT
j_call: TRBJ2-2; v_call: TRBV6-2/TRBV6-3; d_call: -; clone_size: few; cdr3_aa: CASSYSKAAGELFF; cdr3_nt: TGTGCCAGCAGTTACTCGAAGGCGGCCGGGGAGCTGTTTTTT
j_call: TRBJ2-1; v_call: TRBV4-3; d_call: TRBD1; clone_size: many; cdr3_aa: CASSQDQRGPRFF; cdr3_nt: TGCGCCAGCAGCCAAGATCAAAGGGGGCCACGGTTCTTC
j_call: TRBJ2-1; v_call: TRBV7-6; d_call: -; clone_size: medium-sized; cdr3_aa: CASSLVPGAYYNEQFF; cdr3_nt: TGTGCCAGCAGCTTAGTCCCCGGGGCTTACTACAATGAGCAGTTCTTC
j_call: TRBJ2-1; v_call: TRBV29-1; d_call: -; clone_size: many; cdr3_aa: CSVASPRIRNEQFF; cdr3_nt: TGCAGCGTTGCGAGCCCTAGGATCCGTAATGAGCAGTTCTTC
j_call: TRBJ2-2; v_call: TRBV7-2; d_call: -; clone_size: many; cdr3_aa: CASSSAGLTEGGGELFF; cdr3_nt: TGTGCCAGCAGCTCCGCCGGACTTACGGAGGGGGGCGGGGAGCTGTTTTTT
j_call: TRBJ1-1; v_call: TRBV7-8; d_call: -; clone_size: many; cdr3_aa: CASSSVGENTEAFF; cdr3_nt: TGTGCCAGCAGCTCTGTAGGGGAGAACACTGAAGCTTTCTTT
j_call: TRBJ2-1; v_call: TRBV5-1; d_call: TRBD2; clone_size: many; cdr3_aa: CASSLNAGVSSYNEQFF; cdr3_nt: TGCGCCAGCAGCTTGAACGCGGGGGTGAGCTCCTACAATGAGCAGTTCTTC
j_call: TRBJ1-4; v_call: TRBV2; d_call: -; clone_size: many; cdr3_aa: CASSVGSSREKLFF; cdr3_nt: TGTGCCAGCAGTGTAGGGAGCTCCCGTGAAAAACTGTTTTTT
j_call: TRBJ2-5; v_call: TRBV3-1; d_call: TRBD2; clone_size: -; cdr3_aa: CASSQRTSGRAETQYF; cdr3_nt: TGTGCCAGCAGCCAGAGGACTAGCGGGAGAGCAGAGACCCAGTACTTC
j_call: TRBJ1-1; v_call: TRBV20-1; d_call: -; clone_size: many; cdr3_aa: CSARGGPEAFF; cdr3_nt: TGCAGTGCTAGAGGGGGGCCTGAAGCTTTCTTT
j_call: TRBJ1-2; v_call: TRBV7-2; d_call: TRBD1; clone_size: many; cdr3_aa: CASSDRTGGGGGYTF; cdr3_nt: TGTGCCAGCAGCGACCGCACCGGAGGGGGCGGAGGCTACACCTTC
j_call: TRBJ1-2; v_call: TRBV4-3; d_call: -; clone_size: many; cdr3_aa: CASSQVRTSIYGYTF; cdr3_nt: TGCGCCAGCAGCCAAGTCCGGACTAGTATATATGGCTACACCTTC
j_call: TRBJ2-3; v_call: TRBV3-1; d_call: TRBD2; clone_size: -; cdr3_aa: CASSQGGTSGRRRDSQYF; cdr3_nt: TGTGCCAGCAGCCAAGGGGGGACTAGCGGGAGGCGGAGAGATTCGCAGTATTTT
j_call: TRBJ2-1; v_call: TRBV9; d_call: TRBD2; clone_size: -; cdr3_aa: CASSRVGLAIDEQFF; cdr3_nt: TGTGCCAGCAGCCGGGTGGGACTAGCGATTGATGAGCAGTTCTTC
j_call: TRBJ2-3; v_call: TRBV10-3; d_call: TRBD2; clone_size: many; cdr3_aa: CATATSGGSASSTDTQYF; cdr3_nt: TGTGCCACTGCGACTAGCGGGGGATCCGCATCTAGCACAGATACGCAGTATTTT
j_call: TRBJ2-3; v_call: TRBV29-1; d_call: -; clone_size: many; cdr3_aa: CSVGRQDTQYF; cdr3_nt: TGCAGCGTTGGGAGGCAAGATACGCAGTATTTT
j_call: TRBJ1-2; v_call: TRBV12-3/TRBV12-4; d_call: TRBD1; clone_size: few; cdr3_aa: CASSLGRGTYGYTF; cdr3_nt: TGTGCCAGCAGTTTAGGCAGGGGGACATATGGCTACACCTTC
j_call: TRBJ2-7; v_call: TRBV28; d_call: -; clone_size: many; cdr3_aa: CATQDSPYEQYF; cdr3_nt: TGTGCCACTCAGGACTCCCCCTACGAGCAGTACTTC
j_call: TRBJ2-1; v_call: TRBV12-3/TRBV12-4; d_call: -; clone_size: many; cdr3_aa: CASSLGTQGGYRSYNEQFF; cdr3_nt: TGTGCCAGCAGTTTGGGTACACAGGGAGGGTATAGGTCCTACAATGAGCAGTTCTTC
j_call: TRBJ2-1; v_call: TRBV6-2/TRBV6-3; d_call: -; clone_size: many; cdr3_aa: CASSYESTSNEQFF; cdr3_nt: TGTGCCAGCAGTTACGAGTCTACCTCCAATGAGCAGTTCTTC
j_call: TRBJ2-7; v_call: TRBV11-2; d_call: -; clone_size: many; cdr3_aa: CASSMQNYEQYF; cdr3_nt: TGTGCCAGCAGCATGCAGAACTACGAGCAGTACTTC
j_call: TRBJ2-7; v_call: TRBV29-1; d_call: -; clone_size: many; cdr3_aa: CSVLEGSYEQYF; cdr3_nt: TGCAGCGTTCTTGAGGGCTCCTACGAGCAGTACTTC
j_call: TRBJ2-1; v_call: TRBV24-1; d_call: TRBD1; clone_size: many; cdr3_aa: CATSDLRQGNNNEQFF; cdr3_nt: TGTGCCACCAGTGATTTAAGACAGGGGAATAACAATGAGCAGTTCTTC
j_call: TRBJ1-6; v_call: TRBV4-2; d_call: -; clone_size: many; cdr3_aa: CASSRVREADSPLHF; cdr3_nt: TGTGCCAGCAGCCGGGTCAGGGAAGCGGATTCACCCCTCCACTTT
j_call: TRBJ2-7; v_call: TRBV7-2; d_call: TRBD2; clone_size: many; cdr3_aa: CASSPSGGDYEQYF; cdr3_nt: TGTGCCAGCAGCCCTAGCGGGGGGGACTACGAGCAGTACTTC